Presented here are 11 T cell receptor beta chains from one specimen sequenced in a study of identical twins (dated by TCRdb to 2016 to 2017). To prepare the library, 5' RACE was applied. TCRdb lists the instrument as Illumina HiSeq 2000. In TCRdb, the public reads were trimmed at Q25 with fastp and aligned with MiXCR, with productive beta chains retained. A single entry per CDR3 protein holds the most common genes and DNA from its merged rows. This sample is represented by 550,000 to 700,000 distinct CDR3 sequences; 21% of them were singletons. Jointly, the top ten make up roughly 4.3% of the sample. These same records also appear under a second study, on T cells expressing NK-cell markers.

What was sequenced was PBMCs. Receptor source: a woman between 18 and 29 years old in good health.

This clonotype came up a few times. The rearrangement uses TRBV20-1 and TRBJ2-7; the D gene is possibly TRBD2 (5 bases). The germline V and J ends were trimmed by 0 bases and 2 bases, with 11 bases remaining between them. This CDR3 is 14 amino acids long. CDR1 and CDR2 (germline): DFQATT, SNEGSKA (reference sequence). The CDR3 nucleotides read TGCAGTGCTAGAGACGGGGTGGGTCCCTACGAGCAGTACTTC. It encodes CSARDGVGPYEQYF.

Only a few counts were recorded for this clonotype. The rearrangement uses TRBV10-3 and TRBJ1-2; weak D call: TRBD1 (5 bases). This CDR3 has 14 amino acids. Trimming pared 4 bases from V and 8 bases from J, leaving 17 bases between. CDR1 and CDR2 (germline): ENHRY, SYGVKD. The CDR3 protein is CAISGPTEVRGYTF. CDR3 in DNA: TGTGCCATCAGTGGACCGACAGAAGTCAGGGGCTACACCTTC.

In this sample, this clonotype turned up a few times. The rearrangement links TRBV9 to TRBJ2-7; the match to TRBD2 covers 13 bases. The trim removed 2 bases at V and 3 bases at J, leaving 2 bases unmatched. There are 15 residues in the CDR3. The V gene's germline CDR1 is SGDLS and CDR2 YYNGEE. This CDR3 is CASSVTSGRGYEQYF. For the CDR3, the DNA is TGTGCCAGCAGCGTTACTAGCGGGAGGGGCTACGAGCAGTACTTC.

This clonotype was counted only a few times. This sequence joins TRBV12-3 or TRBV12-4 and TRBJ1-1, with TRBD1 as a possible D gene (6 bases). This CDR3 is 14 amino acids long. Trimming stripped 6 bases from V and 7 bases from J, with 18 bases between. The CDR3 DNA follows: TGTGCCAGCAGAGAAGTCTCAGGGGACCTTGAAGCTTTCTTT. This sequence encodes CASREVSGDLEAFF.

This clonotype was seen only a few times. This chain uses TRBV7-6 with TRBJ2-1; 10 bases map to TRBD2. This CDR3 is built from 16 residues. V trimming: 2 bases; J trimming: 2 bases; junction bases outside the gene matches: 3. CDR1 and CDR2 (germline): SGHVS, FNYEAQ. The CDR3 nucleotides read TGTGCCAGCAGCTTACCTAGCGGGGGAACCTACAATGAGCAGTTCTTC. Its protein is CASSLPSGGTYNEQFF.

The sample holds many counts of this clonotype. The rearrangement links TRBV10-3 to TRBJ1-5, with D perhaps TRBD1 (5 bases). Trimming took off 5 bases at V and 6 bases at J, with 11 bases between the two ends. This CDR3 is built from 13 residues. In germline, CDR1 is ENHRY, CDR2 SYGVKD. CDR3 bases: TGTGCCATCAGTCAGGGAGTAACTCAGCCCCAGCATTTT. Amino acid sequence: CAISQGVTQPQHF.

The chain joins TRBV24-1 to TRBJ2-1, with 9 nucleotides matching TRBD2. With V trimmed by 3 bases and J by 2 bases, 4 bases remained unmatched. Germline assignment: CDR1 KGHDR and CDR2 SFDVKD. This CDR3 spans 16 amino acids. The CDR3 coding sequence is TGTGCCACCAGTGATGCGACTAGCGGTACCTACAATGAGCAGTTCTTC. Translating it yields CATSDATSGTYNEQFF.

V gene TRBV3-1 combines with J gene TRBJ2-7; 7 nucleotides line up with TRBD2. Losses at the gene ends were 8 bases for V and 2 bases for J; bases not matched to a gene: 9. Germline values: CDR1 LGHDT, CDR2 YNNKEL (reference sequence). This CDR3 has 14 residues. CDR3 DNA: TGTGCCAGCCGCCTAAGCGGGGTCCCCTACGAGCAGTACTTC. This translates into CASRLSGVPYEQYF.

This chain joins TRBV12-3 or TRBV12-4 and TRBJ2-5, with D possibly TRBD1 on 7 matching bases. V shed 6 bases and J shed 12 bases, with 20 bases lying between them. The CDR3 totals 13 residues. In DNA form, the CDR3 reads TGTGCCAGCAGACTCCGACAGGGAGGACCGGAGTACTTC. Protein: CASRLRQGGPEYF.

The CDR3 here is CASSVQGNEQYF. The CDR3 DNA reads TGTGCCAGCAGCGTACAGGGAAACGAGCAGTACTTC. This chain connects TRBV9 to TRBJ2-7; a possible D gene is TRBD1 (5 bases). Germline values: CDR1 SGDLS, CDR2 YYNGEE. The ends were cut back, 1 base at V and 5 bases at J, with 7 bases in the middle. CDR3 length equals 12 residues.

The table lists this clonotype with many counts. The J gene is TRBJ2-7, the V gene TRBV6-2 or TRBV6-3, with 13 nucleotides matching TRBD2. The CDR3 has 15 amino acids. Trimming at V came to 6 bases and at J to 5 bases, leaving 7 bases not matched to a gene. Germline CDR1 is MNHEY and CDR2 is SVGEGT. CDR3 coding DNA: TGTGCCAGCAGCCGGACTAGCGGGAGTATCAACGAGCAGTACTTC. The encoded protein is CASSRTSGSINEQYF.